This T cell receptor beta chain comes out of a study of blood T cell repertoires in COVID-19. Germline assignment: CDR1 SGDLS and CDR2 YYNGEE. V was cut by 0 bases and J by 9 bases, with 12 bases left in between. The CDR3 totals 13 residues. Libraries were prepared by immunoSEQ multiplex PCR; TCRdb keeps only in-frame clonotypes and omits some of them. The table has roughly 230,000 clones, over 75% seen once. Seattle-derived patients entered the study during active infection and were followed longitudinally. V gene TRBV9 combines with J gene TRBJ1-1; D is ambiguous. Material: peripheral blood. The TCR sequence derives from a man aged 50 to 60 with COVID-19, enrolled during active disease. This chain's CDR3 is CASSVGGRAQAFF. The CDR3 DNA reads TGTGCCAGCAGCGTAGGCGGGAGGGCTCAAGCTTTCTTT.